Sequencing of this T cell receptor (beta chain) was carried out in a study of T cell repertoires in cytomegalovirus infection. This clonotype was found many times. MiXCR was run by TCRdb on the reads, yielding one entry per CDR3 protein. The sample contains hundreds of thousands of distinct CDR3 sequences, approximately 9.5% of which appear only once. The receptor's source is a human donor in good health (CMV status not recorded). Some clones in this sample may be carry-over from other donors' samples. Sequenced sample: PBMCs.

The CDR3 sequence: CASSALAGGTYNEQFF. CDR3 bases: TGTGCCAGCAGTGCCCTAGCGGGAGGCACCTACAATGAGCAGTTCTTC. This chain joins TRBV6-1 and TRBJ2-1, with 11 bases lining up with TRBD2. V trimming: 4 bases; J trimming: 2 bases; junction bases outside the gene matches: 4. The CDR3 contains 16 residues. From germline, CDR1 is MNHNS and CDR2 SASEGT.